The rows below give T cell receptor beta chains drawn from one sample of a study of blood T cell repertoires in COVID-19. Sequencing was performed with immunoSEQ multiplex PCR; in TCRdb, only in-frame clones are kept and a portion is missing. The table includes 120,000 or so clones, approximately 92% detected once. Sequenced material: peripheral blood. These receptors came from an older man with active or convalescent COVID-19. CDR3s include the opening cysteine and the closing phenylalanine or tryptophan. The order of the fields is J gene, V gene, D gene, clone size, CDR3 protein, CDR3 DNA. The D gene is left open where the match is weak. For some rows the clone size is stated as once, few or many, or as a class when expanded; others skip it.

>TRBJ2-7|TRBV7-2|TRBD2|.
CASSLELAGGHQQYF
TGTGCCAGCAGCTTAGAACTAGCGGGAGGCCACCAGCAGTACTTC
>TRBJ1-4|TRBV24-1|TRBD1|.
CATSDRTGPNEKLFF
TGTGCCACCAGTGATCGGACAGGGCCTAATGAAAAACTGTTTTTT
>TRBJ2-7|TRBV28|.|.
CASSLSPAKGEQYF
TGTGCCAGCAGTTTATCCCCTGCCAAGGGGGAGCAGTACTTC
>TRBJ2-5|TRBV28|.|.
CASSIKGETQYF
TGTGCCAGCAGTATCAAGGGGGAGACCCAGTACTTC
>TRBJ2-3|TRBV7-9|.|.
CASTTGDTQYF
TGTGCCAGCACCACTGGCGATACGCAGTATTTT
>TRBJ2-7|TRBV6-5|.|.
CATSEWGSPYEQYF
TGTGCCACCTCAGAATGGGGCAGCCCCTACGAGCAGTACTTC
>TRBJ1-2|TRBV29-1|TRBD1|few
CSVGQGNWDGYTF
TGCAGCGTCGGACAGGGAAATTGGGATGGCTACACCTTC
>TRBJ2-2|TRBV7-9|TRBD2|.
CASTPRREGTGELFF
TGTGCCAGCACCCCCCGGAGGGAGGGCACCGGGGAGCTGTTTTTT
>TRBJ2-3|TRBV5-4|.|.
CASSLVRGANTDTQYF
TGTGCCAGCAGCTTGGTACGCGGAGCTAACACAGATACGCAGTATTTT
>TRBJ2-7|TRBV28|TRBD1|.
CASATGAREQYF
TGTGCCAGCGCTACAGGGGCGCGCGAGCAGTACTTC
>TRBJ2-5|TRBV7-9|.|once
CASSFGGQETQYF
TGTGCCAGCAGCTTCGGGGGCCAAGAGACCCAGTACTTC
>TRBJ2-7|TRBV5-1|.|few
CASSPRDIPYEQYF
TGCGCCAGCAGCCCCCGGGACATCCCCTACGAGCAGTACTTC
>TRBJ2-3|TRBV9|.|.
CASSGGLQARSTDTQYF
TGTGCCAGCAGCGGTGGACTCCAAGCCCGGAGCACAGATACGCAGTATTTT
>TRBJ2-7|TRBV6-6|.|.
CASSDSPYEQYF
TGTGCCAGCAGCGACTCCCCCTACGAGCAGTACTTC
>TRBJ2-2|TRBV18|TRBD2|.
CASSLGLAGTTGELFF
TGTGCCAGCTCACTGGGACTAGCGGGAACTACCGGGGAGCTGTTTTTT
>TRBJ1-2|TRBV19|TRBD1|.
CATNRGPLSMYGYTF
TGTGCCACCAACAGGGGTCCCCTCAGTATGTATGGCTACACCTTC
>TRBJ2-1|TRBV7-2|.|once
CASSLDGTGFYNEQFF
TGTGCCAGCAGCTTAGACGGCACAGGGTTCTACAATGAGCAGTTCTTC
>TRBJ2-5|TRBV27|.|once
CASSLGRGRQETQYF
TGTGCCAGCAGTTTAGGGCGGGGCAGACAAGAGACCCAGTACTTC
>TRBJ1-1|TRBV7-6|.|.
CASSLEAGVNTEAFF
TGTGCCAGCAGCTTAGAGGCCGGGGTGAACACTGAAGCTTTCTTT
>TRBJ2-7|TRBV18|TRBD2|.
CASSPLAGLSYEQYF
TGTGCCAGCTCACCACTAGCGGGACTCTCCTACGAGCAGTACTTC
>TRBJ2-7|TRBV6-6|TRBD1|.
CASSSGDRGKYF
TGTGCCAGCAGTTCTGGGGACAGGGGGAAGTACTTC
>TRBJ1-1|TRBV5-1|.|.
CASSPSYGTEAFF
TGCGCCAGCAGCCCATCGTACGGCACTGAAGCTTTCTTT
>TRBJ1-1|TRBV28|TRBD1|once
CASSSLTIRDREGNTEAFF
TGTGCCAGCAGTTCGTTAACCATCCGGGACAGGGAGGGGAACACTGAAGCTTTCTTT
>TRBJ1-2|TRBV12-5|TRBD1|.
CASGQGQGPYGYTF
TGTGCTAGTGGTCAGGGACAGGGCCCCTATGGCTACACCTTC
>TRBJ2-7|TRBV11-1|TRBD2|.
CASSSRTSGREQYF
TGTGCCAGCAGCTCTCGGACTAGCGGGAGAGAGCAGTACTTC
>TRBJ2-2|TRBV13|.|once
CASSQPGQNTGELFF
TGTGCCAGCAGCCAACCGGGACAGAACACCGGGGAGCTGTTTTTT
>TRBJ1-1|TRBV7-9|TRBD1|.
CASSPGQGAWNTEAFF
TGTGCCAGCAGCCCGGGACAGGGGGCCTGGAACACTGAAGCTTTCTTT
>TRBJ2-5|TRBV15|.|.
CATSTQTLRRPETQYF
TGTGCCACCAGTACCCAGACCCTCCGGAGGCCGGAGACCCAGTACTTC
>TRBJ2-1|TRBV12-3/TRBV12-4|TRBD2|.
CAHPAGGPVEQFF
TGTGCCCACCCAGCGGGAGGGCCGGTTGAGCAGTTCTTC
>TRBJ2-1|TRBV11-3|TRBD2|.
CASSQGLLAGVYNEQFF
TGTGCCAGCAGCCAGGGCCTACTAGCGGGAGTATACAATGAGCAGTTCTTC
>TRBJ2-5|TRBV5-1|TRBD2|.
CASSPGGVQETQYF
TGCGCCAGCAGCCCGGGAGGGGTCCAAGAGACCCAGTACTTC
>TRBJ1-1|TRBV29-1|TRBD1|.
CSVAGGQVEAFF
TGCAGCGTCGCCGGCGGACAGGTTGAAGCTTTCTTT
>TRBJ2-1|TRBV18|.|.
CASSPGLLYNEQFF
TGTGCCAGCTCACCGGGACTGCTTTACAATGAGCAGTTCTTC
>TRBJ1-3|TRBV19|.|.
CASSLSGNTIYF
TGTGCCAGTAGTCTATCCGGAAACACCATATATTTT
>TRBJ2-5|TRBV7-8|.|.
CASTPRGEKETQYF
TGTGCCAGCACCCCTCGGGGAGAGAAGGAGACCCAGTACTTC
>TRBJ1-4|TRBV18|TRBD1|.
CASSPSGGDHEKLFF
TGTGCCAGCTCACCCTCAGGGGGTGATCATGAAAAACTGTTTTTT
>TRBJ1-2|TRBV28|.|.
CASTGGSESHNYGYTF
TGTGCCAGCACTGGAGGATCGGAAAGTCATAACTATGGCTACACCTTC
>TRBJ2-1|TRBV11-3|.|.
CASSLVRESYNEQFF
TGTGCCAGCAGCTTAGTCCGGGAATCCTACAATGAGCAGTTCTTC
>TRBJ2-5|TRBV5-3|TRBD2|.
CARSTGGGPVLRHRTSGQETQYF
TGTGCCAGAAGTACCGGGGGGGGACCCGTTCTTAGGCACCGGACTAGCGGCCAAGAGACCCAGTACTTC
>TRBJ1-1|TRBV28|.|.
CASRLSLMNTEAFF
TGTGCCAGCCGATTGTCACTCATGAACACTGAAGCTTTCTTT
>TRBJ2-7|TRBV4-1|TRBD2|.
CASSQEAGGNYEQYF
TGCGCCAGCAGCCAAGAAGCGGGGGGCAACTACGAGCAGTACTTC